Given below is one T cell receptor beta chain in context. This CDR3 region has 20 residues. Trimming left V 4 bases short and J 7 bases short, with 31 bases between. The data were taken from a study of CD8+ T cells in alopecia areata. Specified treatment: oral pan-JAK inhibitor, 5-10 mg twice daily. cDNA reverse transcribed from extracted RNA served as the sequencing template. Using immunoSEQ multiplex PCR, the repertoire was profiled, and TCRdb retains in-frame clones only, with some absent. Of about 190,000 clones listed, approximately 60% are singletons. The sequenced sample was CD4+ T cells sorted from blood, obtained at week 4, from a patient treated with tofacitinib. The chain has TRBV23-1 and TRBJ1-4; D unclear. TRBV23-1 is an open reading frame, and its role is uncertain. This TCR was sampled from a human donor with alopecia areata. Here the CDR3 reads CASSLTGSQTPRTFCEKLFF. The CDR3 DNA follows: TGCGCCAGCAGTCTCACCGGCAGCCAGACGCCCCGAACCTTTTGTGAAAAACTGTTTTTT.